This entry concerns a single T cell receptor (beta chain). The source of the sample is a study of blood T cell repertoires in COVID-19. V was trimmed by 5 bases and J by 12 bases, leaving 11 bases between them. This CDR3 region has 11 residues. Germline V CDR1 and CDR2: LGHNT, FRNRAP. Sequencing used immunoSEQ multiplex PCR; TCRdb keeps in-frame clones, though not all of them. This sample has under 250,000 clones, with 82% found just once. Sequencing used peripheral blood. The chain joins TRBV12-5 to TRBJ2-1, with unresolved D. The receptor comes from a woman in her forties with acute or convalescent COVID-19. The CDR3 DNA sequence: TGTGCTAGTGGTCTATTACGTGGGCAGTTCTTC. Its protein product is CASGLLRGQFF.